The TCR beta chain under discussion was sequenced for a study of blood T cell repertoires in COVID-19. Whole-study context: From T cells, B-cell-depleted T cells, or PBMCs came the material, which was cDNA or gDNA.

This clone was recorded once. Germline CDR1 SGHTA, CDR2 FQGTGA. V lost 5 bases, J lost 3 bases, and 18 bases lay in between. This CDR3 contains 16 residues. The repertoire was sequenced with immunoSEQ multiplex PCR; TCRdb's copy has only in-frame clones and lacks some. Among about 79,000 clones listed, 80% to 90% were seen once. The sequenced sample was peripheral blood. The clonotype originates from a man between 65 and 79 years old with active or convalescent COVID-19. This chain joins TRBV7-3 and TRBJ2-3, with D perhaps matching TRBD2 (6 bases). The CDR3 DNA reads TGTGCCAGCAGCCTTCCGACCCCGGGGGAGACAGATACGCAGTATTTT. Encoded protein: CASSLPTPGETDTQYF.